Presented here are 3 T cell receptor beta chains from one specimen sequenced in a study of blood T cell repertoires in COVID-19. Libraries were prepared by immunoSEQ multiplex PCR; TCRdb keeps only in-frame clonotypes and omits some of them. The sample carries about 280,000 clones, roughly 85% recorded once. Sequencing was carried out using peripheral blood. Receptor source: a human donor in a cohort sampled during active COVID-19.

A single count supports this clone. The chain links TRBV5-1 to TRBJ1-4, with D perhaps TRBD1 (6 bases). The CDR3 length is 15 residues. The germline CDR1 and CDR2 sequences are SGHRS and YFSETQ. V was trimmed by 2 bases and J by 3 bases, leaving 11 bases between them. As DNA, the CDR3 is TGCGCCAGCAGCTTTACAGGGTTTTCTAATGAAAAACTGTTTTTT. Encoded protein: CASSFTGFSNEKLFF.

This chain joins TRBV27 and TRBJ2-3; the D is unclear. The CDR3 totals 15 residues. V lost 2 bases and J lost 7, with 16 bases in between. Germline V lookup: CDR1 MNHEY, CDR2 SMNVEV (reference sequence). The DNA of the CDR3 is TGTGCCAGCAGTTTAACGCGACTGAATGTGAATACGCAGTATTTT. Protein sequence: CASSLTRLNVNTQYF.

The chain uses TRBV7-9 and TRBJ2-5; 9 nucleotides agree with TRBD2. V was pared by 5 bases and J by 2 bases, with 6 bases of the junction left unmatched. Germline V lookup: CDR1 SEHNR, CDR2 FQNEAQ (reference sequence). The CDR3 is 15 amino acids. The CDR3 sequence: CASSLPSGAQETQYF. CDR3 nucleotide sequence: TGTGCCAGCAGCCTTCCTAGCGGGGCTCAAGAGACCCAGTACTTC.